This entry is about one TCR beta chain. This specimen comes from a study of CD8 T cells in Susac syndrome. Turning to the study itself: Patients with Susac syndrome were therapy-naive, treated with corticosteroids, or treated with intravenous immunoglobulin alone when blood was collected.

Sequencing targeted TCR beta in T cells from blood (CD8+ and CD4+). The patients with Susac syndrome were individuals who fulfilled the recently defined diagnostic criteria for disease that was either definite or probable. Random hexamers were used to reverse transcribe the RNA input (roughly 0.5 to 1 ug). Amplification of TCR beta CDR3 was carried out by immunoSEQ multiplex PCR, which covered 54 Vbeta and 13 Jbeta segments. TCRdb re-called the immunoSEQ multiplex PCR reads through MiXCR, storing one row per CDR3 protein. The sample lists roughly 180,000 distinct CDR3 sequences; about 95% were seen once. V gave up 8 bases and J gave up 5 bases, with 15 bases separating them. The CDR3 extends over 12 amino acids. Germline assignment: CDR1 SQVTM and CDR2 ANQGSEA.

The V and J genes are TRBV29-1 and TRBJ1-2; D is possibly TRBD1 (6 bases). The specimen sequenced was CD4+ T cells from PBMCs. The origin of this receptor is a human donor with Susac syndrome. DNA of the CDR3: TGCAGCTTCGGGGGGGCCGGGTATGGCTACACCTTC. The encoded protein is CSFGGAGYGYTF.